This T cell receptor (beta chain) was sequenced during a study of shared clonotypes between healthy human individuals. Study as a whole: Three plates each covered CD4 naive and memory; CD8 naive two, CD8 memory one. Study outcomes and limitations: Rarefaction exposed incomplete sorted-subset sequencing despite large depth.

Assay: immunoSEQ multiplex PCR; the TCRdb copy retains only in-frame clones and omits some. This table holds some 1,600,000 clones, 98% found once. Per germline, CDR1 SGHDT and CDR2 YYEEEE. The V end lost 2 bases, the J end lost 4 bases, and 12 bases lay between the germline ends. The CDR3 contains 14 residues. The donors, all of them Caucasian adults, lived in Nashville, Tennessee. The authors divided CD4+ cells into CD45RA+ naive and CD45RA-negative memory subsets. In regard to this clone: Its specificity is not known.

Sequenced input: naive CD4+ T cells sorted from blood. Specified subset: CD45RA+ positively selected. This clonotype was obtained from a man aged 25 to 40 in good health. The V gene is TRBV5-6, the J gene TRBJ2-5; D is ambiguous. The CDR3 nucleotides read TGTGCCAGCAGCTTCAGACCACTGGGAGAGACCCAGTACTTC. Translated, it gives CASSFRPLGETQYF.